The present T cell receptor (beta chain) was sequenced within a study of tumor T cells in aggressive B-cell lymphoma. This CDR3 is 13 amino acids long. Germline V gene lookup returns CDR1 MNHNS and CDR2 SASEGT. Trimming left V 8 bases short and J 3 bases short, with 10 bases between. Sequenced by immunoSEQ multiplex PCR; TCRdb stores in-frame clones only, minus some. The sample includes under 2,500 clones, approximately 83% of them seen just once. The V call is TRBV6-1, the J call TRBJ1-4; D remains ambiguous. This TCR came from an adult with diffuse large B cell lymphoma. Sequencing used tumor tissue. In DNA form, the CDR3 reads TGTGCCAGCCTTCCTACGGCTAATGAAAAACTGTTTTTT. Its protein product is CASLPTANEKLFF.